This is a list of T cell receptor beta chains from one sample in a study of blood T cell repertoires in COVID-19. Libraries were prepared by immunoSEQ multiplex PCR; TCRdb keeps only in-frame clonotypes and omits some of them. The sample lists some 110,000 clones; around 83% were seen once. Sequenced: peripheral blood. The source is a man aged 35 to 55 with acute or convalescent COVID-19. The CDR3 runs from the conserved cysteine through the conserved F or W. Fields, in order: J gene, V gene, D gene, clone size, CDR3 protein, CDR3 DNA. The D gene is left open where the match is weak. Clone sizes are given selectively: once, few, many, or a class where the clone is expanded.

J gene: TRBJ2-1; V gene: TRBV27; D gene: TRBD1; clone size: few; CDR3 protein: CASSLYWDRVNNEQFF; CDR3 DNA: TGTGCCAGCAGTTTATACTGGGACAGGGTCAACAATGAGCAGTTCTTC
J gene: TRBJ2-2; V gene: TRBV2; D gene: -; clone size: -; CDR3 protein: CASSSGRSGELFF; CDR3 DNA: TGTGCCAGCAGTAGCGGACGTTCCGGGGAGCTGTTTTTT
J gene: TRBJ2-2; V gene: TRBV7-9; D gene: -; clone size: few; CDR3 protein: CASSVGDANTGELFF; CDR3 DNA: TGTGCCAGCAGTGTCGGGGATGCGAACACCGGGGAGCTGTTTTTT
J gene: TRBJ2-2; V gene: TRBV13; D gene: TRBD2; clone size: -; CDR3 protein: CASSYTSGGITGELFF; CDR3 DNA: TGTGCCAGCAGCTACACTAGCGGGGGGATCACCGGGGAGCTGTTTTTT
J gene: TRBJ1-6; V gene: TRBV2; D gene: -; clone size: -; CDR3 protein: CASSDSGAYNSPLHF; CDR3 DNA: TGTGCCAGCTCAGACAGCGGGGCCTATAATTCACCCCTCCACTTT
J gene: TRBJ1-3; V gene: TRBV15; D gene: -; clone size: -; CDR3 protein: CATSRDAGPGNTIYF; CDR3 DNA: TGTGCCACCAGCAGAGATGCAGGGCCTGGAAACACCATATATTTT
J gene: TRBJ2-7; V gene: TRBV6-2/TRBV6-3; D gene: -; clone size: -; CDR3 protein: CASSYVGGYEQYF; CDR3 DNA: TGTGCCAGCAGTTACGTCGGGGGCTACGAGCAGTACTTC
J gene: TRBJ2-1; V gene: TRBV11-3; D gene: -; clone size: -; CDR3 protein: CASSLAGYNEQFF; CDR3 DNA: TGTGCCAGCAGCTTAGCGGGCTACAATGAGCAGTTCTTC
J gene: TRBJ1-3; V gene: TRBV7-6; D gene: TRBD1; clone size: once; CDR3 protein: CASSSGQGVLFSGNTIYF; CDR3 DNA: TGTGCCAGCAGCTCGGGACAGGGGGTACTATTCTCTGGAAACACCATATATTTT
J gene: TRBJ2-5; V gene: TRBV3-1/TRBV3-2; D gene: -; clone size: -; CDR3 protein: CASSQGRAQYF; CDR3 DNA: TGTGCCAGCAGTCAGGGAAGGGCCCAGTACTTC
J gene: TRBJ2-1; V gene: TRBV4-2; D gene: -; clone size: -; CDR3 protein: CASSQIAGNNEQFF; CDR3 DNA: TGTGCCAGCAGCCAAATTGCAGGGAACAATGAGCAGTTCTTC
J gene: TRBJ2-7; V gene: TRBV6-5; D gene: TRBD1; clone size: -; CDR3 protein: CASREGQGRREQYF; CDR3 DNA: TGTGCCAGCAGGGAGGGACAGGGGAGGCGCGAGCAGTACTTC
J gene: TRBJ1-4; V gene: TRBV28; D gene: -; clone size: -; CDR3 protein: CASSRGGDGNEKLFF; CDR3 DNA: TGTGCCAGCAGCCGAGGGGGGGACGGTAATGAAAAACTGTTTTTT
J gene: TRBJ1-2; V gene: TRBV5-4; D gene: TRBD1; clone size: once; CDR3 protein: CASRFRDRGSYGYTF; CDR3 DNA: TGTGCCAGCAGATTCCGGGACAGGGGTAGTTATGGCTACACCTTC
J gene: TRBJ2-3; V gene: TRBV2; D gene: -; clone size: -; CDR3 protein: CASSEAQGTDTQYF; CDR3 DNA: TGTGCCAGCAGTGAAGCCCAGGGCACAGATACGCAGTATTTT
J gene: TRBJ1-6; V gene: TRBV27; D gene: -; clone size: -; CDR3 protein: CASRKRQGRDSPLHF; CDR3 DNA: TGTGCCAGCAGAAAAAGGCAGGGGAGGGATTCACCCCTCCACTTT
J gene: TRBJ2-3; V gene: TRBV6-4; D gene: -; clone size: -; CDR3 protein: CASSDRGGTDTQYF; CDR3 DNA: TGTGCCAGCAGTGACCGAGGAGGAACAGATACGCAGTATTTT
J gene: TRBJ2-5; V gene: TRBV7-2; D gene: TRBD2; clone size: -; CDR3 protein: CASSLGPSGRETQYF; CDR3 DNA: TGTGCCAGCAGCTTAGGACCTAGCGGGAGGGAGACCCAGTACTTC
J gene: TRBJ1-3; V gene: TRBV9; D gene: -; clone size: -; CDR3 protein: CASSNSNPNYGNTIYF; CDR3 DNA: TGTGCCAGCAGCAATTCTAACCCCAACTATGGAAACACCATATATTTT
J gene: TRBJ2-1; V gene: TRBV6-5; D gene: TRBD2; clone size: -; CDR3 protein: CASSRLAGSNNEQFF; CDR3 DNA: TGTGCCAGCAGCCGACTAGCGGGGTCTAACAATGAGCAGTTCTTC
J gene: TRBJ1-2; V gene: TRBV3-1/TRBV3-2; D gene: TRBD1; clone size: -; CDR3 protein: CASSLSGGAGGYTF; CDR3 DNA: TGTGCCAGCAGCCTCTCAGGGGGCGCGGGGGGCTACACCTTC
J gene: TRBJ2-3; V gene: TRBV2; D gene: TRBD2; clone size: many; CDR3 protein: CASRAGTSGTDTQYF; CDR3 DNA: TGTGCCAGCAGGGCCGGGACTAGCGGAACAGATACGCAGTATTTT
J gene: TRBJ2-1; V gene: TRBV6-4; D gene: TRBD1; clone size: -; CDR3 protein: CASSDGGTGLYNEQFF; CDR3 DNA: TGTGCCAGCAGTGACGGGGGGACAGGGCTATACAATGAGCAGTTCTTC
J gene: TRBJ2-7; V gene: TRBV27; D gene: -; clone size: few; CDR3 protein: CASSLSDPRETEQYF; CDR3 DNA: TGTGCCAGCAGTTTATCGGACCCTCGGGAAACCGAGCAGTACTTC
J gene: TRBJ2-3; V gene: TRBV7-2; D gene: TRBD1; clone size: -; CDR3 protein: CASSYNRGRTDTQYF; CDR3 DNA: TGTGCCAGCAGCTATAACAGGGGGCGCACAGATACGCAGTATTTT
J gene: TRBJ1-1; V gene: TRBV10-3; D gene: TRBD1; clone size: -; CDR3 protein: CAIRQGALGTEAFF; CDR3 DNA: TGTGCCATCAGGCAGGGGGCGCTGGGCACTGAAGCTTTCTTT
J gene: TRBJ1-6; V gene: TRBV7-9; D gene: TRBD1; clone size: -; CDR3 protein: CASSPSGTGRSPLHF; CDR3 DNA: TGTGCCAGCAGCCCCTCCGGGACAGGGAGATCACCCCTCCACTTT
J gene: TRBJ1-6; V gene: TRBV3-1/TRBV3-2; D gene: -; clone size: -; CDR3 protein: CASSRANSPLHF; CDR3 DNA: TGTGCCAGCTCACGAGCAAATTCACCCCTCCACTTT
J gene: TRBJ2-3; V gene: TRBV14; D gene: -; clone size: -; CDR3 protein: CASSQIGASSAQYF; CDR3 DNA: TGTGCCAGCAGCCAGATAGGGGCGAGCTCAGCGCAGTATTTT
J gene: TRBJ2-1; V gene: TRBV6-2/TRBV6-3; D gene: TRBD2; clone size: -; CDR3 protein: CASSYSRTSLMFF; CDR3 DNA: TGTGCCAGCAGTTACTCGAGGACTAGCTTGATGTTCTTC